This T cell receptor (beta chain) was recovered during a study of T cell responses to AZD1222 COVID-19 vaccine. Sequencing used immunoSEQ multiplex PCR; TCRdb keeps in-frame clones, though not all of them. Of about 120,000 clones in the sample, approximately 85% were seen once. Per the germline V gene, CDR1 is SQVTM and CDR2 is ANQGSEA. Deletions cut 2 bases from V and 4 bases from J, with 14 bases between. The CDR3 extends over 15 amino acids. Study-wide findings and caveats: Most donors were white British and more were female, and clonal diversity was possibly underestimated. Of the AZD1222 recipients, only 5 to 7 were seropositive at baseline. Regions 160-218 and 743-854 dominated among vaccine-associated CD4 TCRs spanning spike.

Worth noting for this clone: No antigen is known for it.

The gene calls are TRBV29-1 and TRBJ2-2, with D possibly TRBD1 on 6 matching bases. The sequence was obtained from an adult in good health. The specimen comprised peripheral blood, sampled on day 0 of MenACWY control vaccination. CDR3 nucleotide sequence: TGCAGCGTTGAATTTGGGCAGGGGAGCACCGGGGAGCTGTTTTTT. Protein sequence: CSVEFGQGSTGELFF.